Shown below are 4 T cell receptor beta chains from a single sample sequenced in a study of blood T cells in healthy people across ages. Through a sample-barcoded 5' primer and a J-beta primer mix, a second PCR was run for roughly 6 to 12 cycles. TCRdb processed the 5' RACE reads anew with MiXCR; each CDR3 protein has one entry. The sample yields some 1,800,000 distinct CDR3 sequences, about two fifths seen once. Source material: blood. These receptor sequences come from a human donor in good health.

This sequence joins TRBV7-2 and TRBJ2-3, with TRBD1 matching 11 bases. Germline assignment: CDR1 SGHTA and CDR2 FQGNSA. The ends lost 4 bases at V and 5 bases at J; junction bases unmatched: 2. CDR3 length: 14 amino acids. The CDR3 spells CASSWDRGIDTQYF. The CDR3 DNA sequence: TGTGCCAGCAGCTGGGACAGGGGGATAGATACGCAGTATTTT.

This clonotype was seen more than once but under ten times. The gene calls are TRBV7-2 and TRBJ2-1, with TRBD2 identical over 8 bases. The V segment lost 3 bases and the J segment 5 bases; nucleotides outside the gene matches: 6. CDR1 is SGHTA and CDR2 is FQGNSA in the germline V gene. This CDR3 has 15 residues. CDR3 nucleotides: TGTGCCAGCAGCTTGGATGGAGCGGGGGACAATGAGCAGTTCTTC. Translated, it gives CASSLDGAGDNEQFF.

Only a few counts were recorded for this clonotype. V and J are TRBV2 and TRBJ2-1; 9 nucleotides agree with TRBD1. Germline CDR1 reads SNHLY; CDR2 reads FYNNEI. The ends lost 11 bases at V and 2 bases at J; junction bases unmatched: 7. There are 14 residues in the CDR3. This chain's CDR3 is CAGSGDRAYNEQFF. CDR3 nucleotide sequence: TGTGCCGGAAGTGGGGACAGGGCCTACAATGAGCAGTTCTTC.

The chain links TRBV28 to TRBJ2-4; D is undetermined. V was trimmed by 6 bases and J by 1 base, leaving 10 bases between them. The CDR3 runs to 14 residues. Germline loops: CDR1 MDHEN, CDR2 SYDVKM. In DNA, the CDR3 is TGTGCCAGCAGGGGCAGATTTGCCAAAAACATTCAGTACTTC. Protein sequence: CASRGRFAKNIQYF.